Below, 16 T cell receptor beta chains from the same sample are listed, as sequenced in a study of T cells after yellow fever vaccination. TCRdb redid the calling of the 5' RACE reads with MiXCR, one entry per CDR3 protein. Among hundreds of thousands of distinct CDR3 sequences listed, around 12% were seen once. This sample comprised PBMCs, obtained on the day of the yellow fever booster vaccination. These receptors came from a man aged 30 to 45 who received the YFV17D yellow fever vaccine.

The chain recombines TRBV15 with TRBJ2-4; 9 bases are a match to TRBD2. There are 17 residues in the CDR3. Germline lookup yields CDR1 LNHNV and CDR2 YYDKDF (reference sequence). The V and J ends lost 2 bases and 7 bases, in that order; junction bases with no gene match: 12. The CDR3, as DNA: TGTGCCACCAGCAGAAGCCAAGCGGGGGGTGACTGGAACATTCAGTACTTC. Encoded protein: CATSRSQAGGDWNIQYF.

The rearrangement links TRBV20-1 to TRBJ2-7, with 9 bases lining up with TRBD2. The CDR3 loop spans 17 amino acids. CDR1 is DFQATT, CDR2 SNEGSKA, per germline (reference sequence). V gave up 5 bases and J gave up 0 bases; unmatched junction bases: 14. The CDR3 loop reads CSAHEHETSGNSYEQYF. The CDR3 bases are TGCAGTGCTCACGAACACGAGACTAGCGGAAACTCCTACGAGCAGTACTTC.

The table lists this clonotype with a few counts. This CDR3 is CASSFSLGLATYEQYF. The CDR3 DNA follows: TGTGCCAGCAGCTTCTCCCTCGGACTAGCGACCTACGAGCAGTACTTC. This chain uses TRBV12-3 or TRBV12-4 with TRBJ2-7, with 9 positions matching TRBD2. The CDR3 is 16 amino acids. After removal of 6 bases from V and 2 bases from J, the junction contained 11 bases not matched to a gene.

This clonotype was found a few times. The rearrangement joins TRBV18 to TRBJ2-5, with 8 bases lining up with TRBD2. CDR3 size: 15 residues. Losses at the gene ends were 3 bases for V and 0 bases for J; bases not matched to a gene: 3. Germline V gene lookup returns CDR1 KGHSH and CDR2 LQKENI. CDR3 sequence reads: CASSPPSGYQETQYF. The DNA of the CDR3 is TGTGCCAGCTCACCTCCTAGCGGGTACCAAGAGACCCAGTACTTC. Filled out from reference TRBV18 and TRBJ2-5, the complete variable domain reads NAGVMQNPRHLVRRRGQEARLRCSPMKGHSHVYWYRQLPEEGLKFMVYLQKENIIDESGMPKERFSAEFPKEGPSILRIQQVVRGDSAAYFCASSPPSGYQETQYFGPGTRLLVL.

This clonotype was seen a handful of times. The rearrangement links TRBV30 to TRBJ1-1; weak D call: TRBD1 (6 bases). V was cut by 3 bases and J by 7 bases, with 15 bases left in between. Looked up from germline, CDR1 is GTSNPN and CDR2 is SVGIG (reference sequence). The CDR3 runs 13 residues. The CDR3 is CAWRRLQGNEAFF. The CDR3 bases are TGTGCCTGGAGGAGGTTACAGGGTAATGAAGCTTTCTTT.

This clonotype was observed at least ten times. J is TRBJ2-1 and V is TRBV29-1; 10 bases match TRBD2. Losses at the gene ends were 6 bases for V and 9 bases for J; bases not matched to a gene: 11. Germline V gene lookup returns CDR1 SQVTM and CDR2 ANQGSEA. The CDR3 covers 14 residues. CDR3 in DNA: TGCAGCGTCAGACAGCTAGCGGGAGTGCTTGAGCAGTTCTTC. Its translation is CSVRQLAGVLEQFF.

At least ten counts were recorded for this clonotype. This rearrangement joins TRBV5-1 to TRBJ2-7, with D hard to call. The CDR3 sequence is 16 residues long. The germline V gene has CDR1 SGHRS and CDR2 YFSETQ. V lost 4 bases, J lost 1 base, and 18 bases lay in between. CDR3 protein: CASSTADSRDSYEQYF. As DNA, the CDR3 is TGCGCCAGCAGCACCGCTGACTCCAGAGATTCCTACGAGCAGTACTTC.

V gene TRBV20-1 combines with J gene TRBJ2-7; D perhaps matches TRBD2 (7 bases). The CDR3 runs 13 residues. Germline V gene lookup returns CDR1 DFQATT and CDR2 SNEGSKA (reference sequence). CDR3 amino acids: CSAAWGGGYEQYF. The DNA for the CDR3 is TGCAGCGCAGCGTGGGGAGGGGGGTACGAGCAGTACTTC.

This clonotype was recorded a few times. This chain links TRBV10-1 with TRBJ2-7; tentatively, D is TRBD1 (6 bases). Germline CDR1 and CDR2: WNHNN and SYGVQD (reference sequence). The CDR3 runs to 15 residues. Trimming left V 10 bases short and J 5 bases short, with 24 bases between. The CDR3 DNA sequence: TGCGCCACATCGGATTACAGGGACCCGAGCGACGAGCAGTACTTC. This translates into CATSDYRDPSDEQYF.

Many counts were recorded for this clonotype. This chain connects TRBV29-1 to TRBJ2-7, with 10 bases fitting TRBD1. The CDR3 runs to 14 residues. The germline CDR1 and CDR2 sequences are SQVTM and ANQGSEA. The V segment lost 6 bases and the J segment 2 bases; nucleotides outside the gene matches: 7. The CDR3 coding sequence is TGCAGCGTCGGAGCCGGGACAGGGGCCTACGAGCAGTACTTC. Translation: CSVGAGTGAYEQYF.

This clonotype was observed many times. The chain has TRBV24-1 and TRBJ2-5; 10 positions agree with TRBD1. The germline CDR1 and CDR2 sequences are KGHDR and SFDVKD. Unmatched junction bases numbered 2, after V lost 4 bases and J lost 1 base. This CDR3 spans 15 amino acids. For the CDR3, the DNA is TGTGCCACCAGTGACCGGACAGGGGGCCAAGAGACCCAGTACTTC. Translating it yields CATSDRTGGQETQYF.

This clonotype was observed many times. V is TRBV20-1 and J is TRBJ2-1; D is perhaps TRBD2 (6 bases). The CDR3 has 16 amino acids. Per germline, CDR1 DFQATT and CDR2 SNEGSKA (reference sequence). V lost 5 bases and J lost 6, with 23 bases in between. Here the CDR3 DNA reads TGCAGTGCTGGCACCCCGGGACTGACCGGTCGCAATGAGCAGTTCTTC. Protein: CSAGTPGLTGRNEQFF.

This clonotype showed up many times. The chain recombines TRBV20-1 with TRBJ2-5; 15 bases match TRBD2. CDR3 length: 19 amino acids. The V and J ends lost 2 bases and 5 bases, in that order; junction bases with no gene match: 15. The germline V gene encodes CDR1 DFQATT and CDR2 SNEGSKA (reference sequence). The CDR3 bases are TGCAGTGCTAGACCTCGGCTTCCGGGACTAGCGGGAGGTCTGGAGACCCAGTACTTC. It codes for CSARPRLPGLAGGLETQYF.

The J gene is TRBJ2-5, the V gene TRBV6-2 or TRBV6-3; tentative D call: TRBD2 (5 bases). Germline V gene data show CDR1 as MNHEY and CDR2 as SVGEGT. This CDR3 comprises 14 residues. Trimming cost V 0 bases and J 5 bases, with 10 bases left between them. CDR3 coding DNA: TGTGCCAGCAGTTACTCCGCCTCGGGGGAGACCCAGTACTTC. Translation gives CASSYSASGETQYF.

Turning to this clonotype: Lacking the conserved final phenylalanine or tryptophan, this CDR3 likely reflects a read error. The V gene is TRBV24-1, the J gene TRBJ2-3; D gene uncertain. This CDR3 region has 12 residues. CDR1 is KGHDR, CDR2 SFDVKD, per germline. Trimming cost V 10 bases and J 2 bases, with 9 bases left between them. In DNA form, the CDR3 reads TGTGCCACAGCGTCCTCCACAGATACGCAGTATTCT. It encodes CATASSTDTQYS.

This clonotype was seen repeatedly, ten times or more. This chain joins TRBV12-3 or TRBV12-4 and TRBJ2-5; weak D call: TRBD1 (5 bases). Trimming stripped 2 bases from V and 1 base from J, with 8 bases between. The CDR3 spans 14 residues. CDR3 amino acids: CASSLQGLQETQYF. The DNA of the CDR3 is TGTGCCAGCAGTTTACAGGGTCTCCAAGAGACCCAGTACTTC.